The 18 T cell receptor beta chains below come from one sample, sequenced in a study of T cell changes during pregnancy in multiple sclerosis. The table came from immunoSEQ multiplex PCR; TCRdb's copy has only in-frame clones and leaves some out. The top ten hold 6.2% of the sample, which has around 130,000 clones, over 85% seen once. This specimen was peripheral blood, taken before pregnancy. Source of these receptors: a female donor with multiple sclerosis, enrolled in a pregnancy study.

The chain uses TRBV19 and TRBJ2-7, with TRBD1 matching over 9 bases. V was clipped by 6 bases and J by 5 bases; unmatched bases: 11. The CDR3 is 15 residues long. In germline, CDR1 is LNHDA, CDR2 SQIVND (reference sequence). As DNA, the CDR3 is TGTGCCAGTAGCCGGGGCATGGGGACAGGGCACGAGCAGTACTTC. Protein: CASSRGMGTGHEQYF.

The V call is TRBV6-6, the J call TRBJ1-2, with 10 positions matching TRBD1. Germline loops: CDR1 MNHNY, CDR2 SVGAGI (reference sequence). The CDR3 is 14 amino acids. Germline trimming cut 6 bases from V and 8 bases from J; bases unmatched to any gene: 9. The CDR3 here is CASSRDRGISGYTF. The CDR3 nucleotides are TGTGCCAGCAGCCGGGACAGGGGAATATCCGGCTACACCTTC.

V gene TRBV28 combines with J gene TRBJ1-1; 7 bases align to TRBD1. The V gene end was trimmed by 6 bases and the J gene end by 7 bases; junction bases not matched to a gene: 5. Germline CDR1 and CDR2: MDHEN and SYDVKM. The CDR3 contains 12 residues. The CDR3 loop reads CASSRDRVEAFF. Written as DNA, the CDR3 is TGTGCCAGCAGCCGAGACAGGGTTGAAGCTTTCTTT.

The gene calls are TRBV18 and TRBJ1-4, with D perhaps TRBD1 (6 bases). The CDR3 is 16 amino acids. Trimming took off 2 bases at V and 4 bases at J, with 14 bases between the two ends. CDR1 and CDR2 (germline): KGHSH, LQKENI. This CDR3 reads CASSPTMTGLNEKLFF. The CDR3 DNA reads TGTGCCAGCTCACCAACGATGACAGGCCTTAATGAAAAACTGTTTTTT.

The chain combines TRBV28 with TRBJ2-3, with 11 bases fitting TRBD2. Germline V lookup: CDR1 MDHEN, CDR2 SYDVKM. The CDR3 runs 18 residues. With 3 bases clipped from V and 0 bases from J, the junction kept 8 bases outside the gene matches. The CDR3 is CASSLGLAGGTSTDTQYF. DNA of the CDR3: TGTGCCAGCAGTTTGGGTCTAGCGGGGGGAACTAGCACAGATACGCAGTATTTT.

The chain uses TRBV5-4 and TRBJ2-7, with 8 bases matching TRBD2. Germline CDR1 and CDR2: SGHNT and YYREEE (reference sequence). The V segment lost 2 bases and the J segment 5 bases; nucleotides outside the gene matches: 21. The CDR3 has 19 residues. The CDR3 bases are TGTGCCAGCAGCTTTCGTACCGGTCGTAGCGGGACGGCCCTAGACGAGCAGTACTTC. Translating it yields CASSFRTGRSGTALDEQYF.

The chain has TRBV6-5 and TRBJ2-2, with TRBD1 identical over 7 bases. V was pared by 2 bases and J by 2 bases, with 2 bases of the junction left unmatched. In germline, CDR1 is MNHEY, CDR2 SVGAGI. This CDR3 contains 15 residues. The CDR3 DNA is TGTGCCAGCAGTTACGGGACAGATAACACCGGGGAGCTGTTTTTT. Its protein product is CASSYGTDNTGELFF.

The chain links TRBV30 to TRBJ2-3; TRBD2 matches 7 bases. This CDR3 spans 15 amino acids. Per the germline V gene, CDR1 is GTSNPN and CDR2 is SVGIG (reference sequence). V dropped 0 bases and J dropped 5; count of bases not matched to a gene: 8. In DNA form, the CDR3 reads TGTGCCTGGAGTGTTCGGCGGGGGTGGGTAGATACGCAGTATTTT. This codes for CAWSVRRGWVDTQYF.

CDR3 nucleotides: TGTGCCAGCAGCCCCACCTTCGGGATGGGGAACACCGGGGAGCTGTTTTTT. Protein sequence: CASSPTFGMGNTGELFF. The chain recombines TRBV5-8 with TRBJ2-2; possibly TRBD2 for D (5 bases). The germline V and J ends were trimmed by 4 bases and 1 base, with 17 bases remaining between them. This CDR3 contains 17 residues. CDR1 SGHTS and CDR2 YDEGEE come from the germline V gene.

Written as DNA, the CDR3 is TGTGCCAGCAGTTTAAGGGTTGGGGGCCCTGAAGCTTTCTTT. Protein sequence: CASSLRVGGPEAFF. The chain carries TRBV27 and TRBJ1-1; D may be TRBD1 (6 bases). The germline CDR1 and CDR2 sequences are MNHEY and SMNVEV (reference sequence). The CDR3 has 14 residues. V shed 2 bases and J shed 6 bases, with 13 bases lying between them.

V and J are TRBV27 and TRBJ2-3, with 7 bases aligning to TRBD2. V lost 4 bases to trimming and J lost 6 bases; unmatched junction nucleotides: 7. The CDR3 consists of 14 residues. Germline CDR1 reads MNHEY; CDR2 reads SMNVEV (reference sequence). CDR3 sequence (DNA): TGTGCCAGCAGTTACAGCGGGGACTCGGATACGCAGTATTTT. This gives the protein CASSYSGDSDTQYF.

The rearrangement links TRBV6-1 to TRBJ2-1; D is uncertain. Germline-derived CDR1 and CDR2 are MNHNS and SASEGT. The CDR3 loop spans 14 amino acids. Trimming removed 6 bases from V and 0 bases from J, with 9 bases in between. The CDR3 spells CASRPLSSYNEQFF. The CDR3 DNA follows: TGTGCCAGCAGGCCCCTAAGCTCCTACAATGAGCAGTTCTTC.

This chain connects TRBV2 to TRBJ1-3, with D hard to call. Germline-derived CDR1 and CDR2 are SNHLY and FYNNEI. CDR3 size: 16 residues. V was trimmed by 4 bases and J by 2 bases, leaving 15 bases between them. The DNA for the CDR3 is TGTGCCAGCAGTGGTCCCCGCCAGGTCACTGGAAACACCATATATTTT. Its protein product is CASSGPRQVTGNTIYF.

The chain uses TRBV5-1 and TRBJ2-7; 11 nucleotides align to TRBD1. This CDR3 comprises 16 residues. CDR1 is SGHRS and CDR2 is YFSETQ in the germline V gene. J was trimmed by 0 bases and V by 2 bases; bases with no gene match: 4. CDR3 in DNA: TGCGCCAGCAGCTTTTCCGGGACAGGGGGCTCCTACGAGCAGTACTTC. This codes for CASSFSGTGGSYEQYF.

The rearrangement uses TRBV6-4 and TRBJ2-1; no clear D. V lost 4 bases and J lost 8, with 12 bases in between. This CDR3 has 13 residues. Germline-derived CDR1 and CDR2 are MRHNA and SNTAGT. CDR3 sequence: CASSVDLRDEQFF. Written as DNA, the CDR3 is TGTGCCAGCAGTGTTGACCTCCGGGATGAGCAGTTCTTC.

The J gene is TRBJ2-1, the V gene TRBV6-6; a weak D match, TRBD2 (7 bases). The CDR3 contains 16 residues. Trimming took 2 bases from V and 9 from J, leaving 20 bases between them. Germline assignment: CDR1 MNHNY and CDR2 SVGAGI (reference sequence). The CDR3, as DNA: TGTGCCAGCAGTTACCCCCGGGGGCGGGAGACCCCTGAGCAGTTCTTC. Its translation: CASSYPRGRETPEQFF.

The CDR3 is CASSLAHLRGDYGYTF. The CDR3 nucleotides read TGTGCCAGCAGCTTAGCCCACTTAAGGGGCGACTATGGCTACACCTTC. The chain recombines TRBV7-2 with TRBJ1-2; a possible D gene is TRBD1 (5 bases). CDR3 length: 16 amino acids. Deletions cut 0 bases from V and 3 bases from J, with 14 bases between. The germline V gene has CDR1 SGHTA and CDR2 FQGNSA. Full variable domain (remainder filled in from reference TRBV7-2 and TRBJ1-2): GAGVSQSPSNKVTEKGKDVELRCDPISGHTALYWYRQSLGQGLEFLIYFQGNSAPDKSGLPSDRFSAERTGGSVSTLTIQRTQQEDSAVYLCASSLAHLRGDYGYTFGSGTRLTVV.

The chain joins TRBV11-1 to TRBJ2-5; 7 nucleotides align to TRBD1. The J call is uncertain, as TRBJ2-7 better fits the DNA end. CDR3 length equals 13 residues. Germline V gene sequence: CDR1 SGHAT, CDR2 FQDESV (reference sequence). The CDR3 reads CASSLTGRYEQYF. DNA for the CDR3: TGTGCCAGCAGCTTGACAGGGCGCTACGAGCAGTACTTC.